The T cell receptor (beta chain) described here comes from a study of T cells in localized non-small cell lung cancer. Study conclusions and caveats: Only one tumor region went through sequencing, so heterogeneity may still be there. When the top 100 tumor clones were examined, a median roughly 62 of them also appeared in the adjacent lung, which was paired and uninvolved. An association was observed between higher blood T cell density and longer overall survival. The greatest T cell clonality was found in uninvolved adjacent lung (higher than in tumor).

Profiled with immunoSEQ multiplex PCR; TCRdb holds only in-frame clones, not every one. The table records about 9,200 clones, roughly 89% of them present only once. V was clipped by 8 bases and J by 10 bases, with 20 bases between them. Looked up from germline, CDR1 is MNHNS and CDR2 is SASEGT. The CDR3 runs to 13 residues. Worth noting for this clone: The antigen is unknown.

The receptor's source is a female donor over 55 with stage II squamous cell lung carcinoma. Specimen: peripheral blood, collected before any cancer treatment. The rearrangement links TRBV6-1 to TRBJ1-1; D not certain. The DNA of the CDR3 is TGTGCCAGCTACTCAAGGGATGGGTTTCCAGCTTTCTTT. It codes for CASYSRDGFPAFF.